This T cell receptor beta chain appears in the sequencing data of a study of blood T cell repertoires in COVID-19. Study-wide background: The samples span acute and convalescent COVID-19 from the United States, Italy and Spain. Nucleic acid was either cDNA or gDNA, and it came from T cells, B-cell-depleted T cells, or PBMCs.

In the original processing: By means of reference gene primer amplification, nucleated cell counts were estimated. Sequenced by immunoSEQ multiplex PCR; TCRdb stores in-frame clones only, minus some. D and trimming come from the DNA, and the V and J calls and clone size come from that table. The sample includes roughly 500,000 clones, 80% to 90% of them seen just once. The germline V and J ends were trimmed by 4 bases and 0 bases, with 15 bases remaining between them. The V gene's germline CDR1 is KGHSH and CDR2 LQKENI. The CDR3 covers 16 residues. This clonotype was sampled from a human donor in a cohort sampled during active COVID-19. This chain joins TRBV18 and TRBJ1-1; no clear D. The sequenced sample consisted of peripheral blood. The CDR3: CASSLTTTSLNTEAFF. The CDR3 nucleotides are TGTGCCAGCTCACTAACGACAACCTCCTTGAACACTGAAGCTTTCTTT.